The clone carrying this T cell receptor beta chain was detected many times. The antigen is unknown. The TCR beta CDR3 regions underwent amplification using RNA transcripts as the source. First-round RT-PCR targeting the TCR CDR3 was performed with the HTBI primer set. One entry per CDR3 protein results from TCRdb running MiXCR on the multiplex PCR reads. The sample carries 300,000 to 400,000 distinct CDR3 sequences, over 20% recorded once. The sample originates from a study of T cells in Graves' hyperthyroidism and ophthalmopathy. The germline V and J ends were trimmed by 3 bases and 0 bases, with 5 bases remaining between them. CDR3 size: 13 residues. General study results and limits: Model predictions of ophthalmopathy came a median roughly 6.7 months before onset.

The hyperthyroidism was newly diagnosed and had lasted under 2 months; the patients were aged 18 to 65. The chain links TRBV12-3 or TRBV12-4 to TRBJ2-5; no clear D gene. The clonotype comes from a woman between 50 and 59 years old with Graves' hyperthyroidism. Sequenced sample: blood. The DNA of the CDR3 is TGTGCCAGCAGTTTGGTGTACCAAGAGACCCAGTACTTC. Residues: CASSLVYQETQYF.